This T cell receptor beta chain was recorded in a study of OX40 agonist ivuxolimab in advanced cancers. The assay was immunoSEQ multiplex PCR, and TCRdb's table has in-frame clones only and misses some. This sample yields under 150,000 clones, of which over 75% are seen a single time; 1.1% belongs to the top ten. The V gene end was trimmed by 5 bases and the J gene end by 0 bases; junction bases not matched to a gene: 9. This CDR3 contains 16 residues. CDR1 is MDHEN, CDR2 SYDVKM, per germline. V gene TRBV28 combines with J gene TRBJ2-7; 8 positions match TRBD1. The sequenced sample was CD4+ or CD8+ T cells sorted from blood, obtained in a trial of the OX40 agonist ivuxolimab. The sequence came from an adult with an advanced solid tumor such as melanoma, head and neck, liver or kidney cancer. The CDR3 coding sequence is TGTGCCAGCAGTCTGGGACAGGCCCCGTACTCCTACGAGCAGTACTTC. It specifies CASSLGQAPYSYEQYF.